This T cell receptor (beta chain) stems from a study of blood T cells in healthy people across ages. Researchers isolated at least 7 million PBMCs per sample. Per the germline V gene, CDR1 is LGHNA and CDR2 is YSLEER. The CDR3 loop spans 16 amino acids. Germline trimming cut 2 bases from V and 11 bases from J; bases unmatched to any gene: 16. A J-beta primer mix and a sample-barcoded 5' primer were used in a second PCR of about 7 to 12 cycles. In TCRdb, the 5' RACE reads were re-called with MiXCR into one record per CDR3 protein. Of roughly 830,000 distinct CDR3 sequences detected, 55% to 65% appear once; the ten largest clones hold around 30%.

V usage is TRBV4-3 and J usage is TRBJ2-5, with 8 bases identical to TRBD1. The clonotype was recovered from a young man in good health. Sequencing input: blood. CDR3 nucleotide sequence: TGCGCCAGCAGCCAACTCAGGGGGCGCCGGTACAATGAGCAGTACTTC. Translated: CASSQLRGRRYNEQYF.